A single sample is the source of the 3 T cell receptor beta chains below, sequenced in a study of cytomegalovirus exposure and HLA in healthy donors. The primer mix had 60 Vbeta and 13 Jbeta primers. Sequencing used immunoSEQ multiplex PCR; TCRdb keeps in-frame clones, though not all of them. In the table there are under 100,000 clones, roughly a tenth of which are singletons. Sequencing input: PBMCs. Receptors originate from a man between 60 and 75 years old in good health and CMV-seropositive.

A few counts support this clone. This chain links TRBV10-2 with TRBJ2-7; D ambiguous. Trimming cost V 8 bases and J 2 bases, with 16 bases left between them. This CDR3 has 14 residues. CDR1 WSHSY and CDR2 SAAADI come from the germline V gene. Here the CDR3 DNA reads TGCGCCAGCGGAACAGAAAGGATCCCCTACGAGCAGTACGTC. Protein product: CASGTERIPYEQYV.

This clone has just a few counts. The chain links TRBV28 to TRBJ2-6; TRBD2 aligns across 7 bases. Germline CDR1 and CDR2: MDHEN and SYDVKM. V shed 8 bases and J 0 bases; nucleotides not matched to a gene: 7. This CDR3 spans 16 amino acids. Written as DNA, the CDR3 is TGTGCCAGCGGGAGGGACCGACTCTCTGGGGCCAACGTCCTGACTTTC. This codes for CASGRDRLSGANVLTF. The entire variable domain, with the rest obtained from reference TRBV28 and TRBJ2-6, is as follows: DVKVTQSSRYLVKRTGEKVFLECVQDMDHENMFWYRQDPGLGLRLIYFSYDVKMKEKGDIPEGYSVSREKKERFSLILESASTNQTSMYLCASGRDRLSGANVLTFGAGSRLTVL.

The V gene is TRBV6-6, the J gene TRBJ2-3; D might be TRBD2 (7 bases). The V gene lost 10 bases and the J gene lost 9 bases, with 17 bases spanning the gap. The CDR3 covers 12 residues. Germline values: CDR1 MNHNY, CDR2 SVGAGI (reference sequence). The DNA of the CDR3 is TGTGCCACCGGGGAGGGCCAGGGGACGCAGTATTTT. It translates to CATGEGQGTQYF.